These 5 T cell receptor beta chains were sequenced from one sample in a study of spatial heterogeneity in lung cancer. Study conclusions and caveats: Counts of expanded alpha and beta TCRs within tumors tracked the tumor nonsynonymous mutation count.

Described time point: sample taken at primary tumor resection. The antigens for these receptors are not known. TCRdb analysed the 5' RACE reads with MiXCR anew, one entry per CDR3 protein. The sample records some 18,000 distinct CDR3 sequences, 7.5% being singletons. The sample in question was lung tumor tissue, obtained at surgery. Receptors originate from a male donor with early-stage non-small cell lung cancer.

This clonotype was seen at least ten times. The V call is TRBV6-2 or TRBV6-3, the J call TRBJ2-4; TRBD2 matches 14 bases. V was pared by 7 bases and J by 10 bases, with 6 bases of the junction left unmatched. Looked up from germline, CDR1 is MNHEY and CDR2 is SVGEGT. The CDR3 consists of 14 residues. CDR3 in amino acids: CASTGLAGGRIQYF. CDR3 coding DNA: TGTGCCAGCACCGGACTAGCGGGGGGTCGGATTCAGTACTTC.

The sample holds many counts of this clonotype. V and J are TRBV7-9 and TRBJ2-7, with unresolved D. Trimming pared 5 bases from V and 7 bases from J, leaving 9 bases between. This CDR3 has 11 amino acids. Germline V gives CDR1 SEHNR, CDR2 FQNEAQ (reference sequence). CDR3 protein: CASSPAGEQYF. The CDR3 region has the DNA TGTGCCAGCAGCCCGGCTGGGGAGCAGTACTTC. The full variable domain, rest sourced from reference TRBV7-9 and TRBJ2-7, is DTGVSQNPRHKITKRGQNVTFRCDPISEHNRLYWYRQTLGQGPEFLTYFQNEAQLEKSRLLSDRFSAERPKGSFSTLEIQRTEQGDSAMYLCASSPAGEQYFGPGTRLTVT.

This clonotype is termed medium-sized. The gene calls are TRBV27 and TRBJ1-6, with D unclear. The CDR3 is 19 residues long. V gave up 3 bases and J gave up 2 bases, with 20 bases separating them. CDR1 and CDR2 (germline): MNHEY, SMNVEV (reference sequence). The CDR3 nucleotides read TGTGCCAGCAGTTTTGTCGGTCTGGGCAGTGGAGCCTATAATTCACCCCTCCACTTT. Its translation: CASSFVGLGSGAYNSPLHF.

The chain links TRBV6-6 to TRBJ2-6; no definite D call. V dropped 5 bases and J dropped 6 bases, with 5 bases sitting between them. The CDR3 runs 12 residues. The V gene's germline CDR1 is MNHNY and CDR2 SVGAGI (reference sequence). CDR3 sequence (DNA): TGTGCCAGCAGTCCGACGGCCAACGTCCTGACTTTC. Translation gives CASSPTANVLTF.

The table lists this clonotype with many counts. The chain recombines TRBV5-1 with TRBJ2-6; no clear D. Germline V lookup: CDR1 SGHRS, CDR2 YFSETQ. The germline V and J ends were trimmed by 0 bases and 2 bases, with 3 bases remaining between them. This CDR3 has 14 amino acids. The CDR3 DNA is TGCGCCAGCAGCTTGGCCCCTGGGGCCAACGTCCTGACTTTC. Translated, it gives CASSLAPGANVLTF.